These T cell receptor beta chains were read from a single sample in a study of OX40 agonist ivuxolimab in advanced cancers. Method: immunoSEQ multiplex PCR; TCRdb's copy keeps in-frame clones and lacks some. The sample records approximately 65,000 clones, 80% to 90% being singletons. The input for sequencing was CD4+ or CD8+ T cells sorted from blood, taken in a trial of the OX40 agonist ivuxolimab. Receptors were obtained from an adult with an advanced solid tumor such as melanoma, head and neck, liver or kidney cancer. CDR3s include the opening cysteine and the closing phenylalanine or tryptophan. D genes are given only for firm matches. For some rows the clone size is stated as once, few or many, or as a class when expanded; others skip it.

TRBD2 | TRBJ2-1 | TRBV18 | . | CASSPGREAYNEQFF | TGTGCCAGCTCACCGGGGCGGGAGGCATACAATGAGCAGTTCTTC
. | TRBJ1-4 | TRBV7-9 | . | CASSPGRGNEKLFF | TGTGCCAGCAGCCCTGGGAGGGGCAATGAAAAACTGTTTTTT
TRBD1 | TRBJ2-7 | TRBV4-2 | . | CASSQVRTGAYEQYF | TGTGCCAGCAGCCAAGTTCGGACAGGGGCCTACGAGCAGTACTTC
. | TRBJ1-3 | TRBV7-9 | few | CASSLVPVSSGNTIYF | TGTGCCAGCAGCTTAGTTCCAGTCAGCTCTGGAAACACCATATATTTT
TRBD1 | TRBJ2-1 | TRBV5-1 | . | CASSSPGQVVGNEQFF | TGCGCCAGCAGCTCCCCGGGACAGGTCGTCGGCAATGAGCAGTTCTTC
. | TRBJ2-5 | TRBV28 | . | CASSLSRETQYF | TGTGCCAGCAGTTTATCACGGGAGACCCAGTACTTC
. | TRBJ1-2 | TRBV10-3 | . | CAISEMAGLYGYTF | TGTGCCATCAGTGAGATGGCAGGACTCTATGGCTACACCTTC
TRBD2 | TRBJ2-1 | TRBV7-3 | . | CASSLTGPVTSGYNEQFF | TGTGCCAGCAGCTTAACAGGCCCGGTGACTAGCGGCTACAATGAGCAGTTCTTC
. | TRBJ1-1 | TRBV19 | . | CASRAGAGQAFF | TGTGCCAGTAGGGCGGGCGCAGGTCAGGCTTTCTTT
. | TRBJ2-7 | TRBV19 | . | CASSIAGINEQYF | TGTGCCAGTAGTATTGCGGGGATCAACGAGCAGTACTTC
TRBD1 | TRBJ2-2 | TRBV5-1 | . | CASSGTGRNTGELFF | TGCGCCAGCAGCGGGACAGGGAGAAACACCGGGGAGCTGTTTTTT
TRBD1 | TRBJ1-2 | TRBV7-9 | . | CASSFPMGQANYGYTF | TGTGCCAGCAGCTTTCCAATGGGACAGGCGAACTATGGCTACACCTTC
. | TRBJ1-1 | TRBV9 | . | CASSVGRKGTEAFF | TGTGCCAGCAGCGTCGGACGTAAGGGGACTGAAGCTTTCTTT
TRBD2 | TRBJ2-3 | TRBV30 | . | CAWRPRSGRTDTQYF | TGTGCCTGGAGGCCGAGGAGCGGGAGAACTGATACGCAGTATTTT
. | TRBJ1-1 | TRBV19 | few | CASSIQGTEAFF | TGTGCCAGTAGTATACAGGGCACTGAAGCTTTCTTT
TRBD1 | TRBJ1-5 | TRBV19 | . | CASRVQGGAGNQPQHF | TGTGCCAGTAGAGTACAGGGGGGGGCAGGCAATCAGCCCCAGCATTTT
TRBD1 | TRBJ1-1 | TRBV11-2 | few | CASSLDRPGTEAFF | TGTGCCAGCAGCCTGGACAGGCCGGGCACTGAAGCTTTCTTT
TRBD2 | TRBJ2-3 | TRBV5-4 | few | CASSSGTRASTDTQYF | TGTGCCAGCAGCTCCGGGACTAGGGCAAGTACAGATACGCAGTATTTT
. | TRBJ1-1 | TRBV15 | . | CATSENLGEAFF | TGTGCCACCAGCGAGAACCTGGGGGAAGCTTTCTTT
TRBD2 | TRBJ2-1 | TRBV7-9 | once | CASSPGTSGYNEQFF | TGTGCCAGCAGTCCAGGGACTAGCGGCTACAATGAGCAGTTCTTC
. | TRBJ2-1 | TRBV7-2 | once | CASSPVYWTNNEQFF | TGTGCCAGCAGCCCAGTGTACTGGACTAACAATGAGCAGTTCTTC
TRBD1 | TRBJ2-7 | TRBV14 | once | CASSQITGTGVEQYF | TGTGCCAGCAGCCAAATAACCGGGACAGGGGTCGAGCAGTACTTC
TRBD2 | TRBJ2-2 | TRBV10-1 | . | CASSRGLAGEAGELFF | TGCGCCAGCAGTCGGGGACTAGCGGGAGAGGCCGGGGAGCTGTTTTTT
TRBD2 | TRBJ2-7 | TRBV7-8 | . | CASSSLTSDSEQYF | TGTGCCAGCAGCTCCCTGACTAGCGACTCCGAGCAGTACTTC
TRBD1 | TRBJ2-7 | TRBV6-5 | . | CASRPGTGPYEQYF | TGTGCCAGCAGACCCGGGACAGGGCCCTACGAGCAGTACTTC
. | TRBJ2-2 | TRBV9 | . | CASSVDGGQVGELFF | TGTGCCAGCAGCGTAGATGGAGGGCAAGTCGGGGAGCTGTTTTTT
TRBD1 | TRBJ2-7 | TRBV11-3 | . | CASSLGQGNSYEQYF | TGTGCCAGCAGTCTCGGACAGGGAAATTCCTACGAGCAGTACTTC
. | TRBJ2-1 | TRBV5-4 | . | CASSKDPGPWDEQFF | TGTGCCAGCAGCAAGGATCCGGGGCCTTGGGATGAGCAGTTCTTC
. | TRBJ1-1 | TRBV6-5 | . | CASSFSQWGLSEAFF | TGTGCCAGCAGTTTCTCCCAGTGGGGGCTGTCTGAAGCTTTCTTT
TRBD2 | TRBJ2-2 | TRBV7-3 | . | CASSPSLAGVGELFF | TGTGCCAGCAGCCCCTCGCTAGCGGGAGTAGGGGAGCTGTTTTTT
TRBD2 | TRBJ2-7 | TRBV7-6 | . | CASSPSGTSGSYEQYF | TGTGCCAGCAGCCCCTCGGGGACTAGCGGGAGCTACGAGCAGTACTTC
TRBD1 | TRBJ1-1 | TRBV29-1 | . | CSVADRGRTRNTEAFF | TGCAGCGTTGCGGACAGGGGACGCACCAGGAACACTGAAGCTTTCTTT
. | TRBJ1-2 | TRBV19 | . | CASSTLTGKTDYGYTF | TGTGCCAGTAGTACTCTTACAGGGAAAACGGACTATGGCTACACCTTC
. | TRBJ2-3 | TRBV7-3 | . | CASSSGPLTDTQYF | TGTGCCAGCAGCTCGGGACCCCTCACAGATACGCAGTATTTT
. | TRBJ2-3 | TRBV4-1 | once | CASSQLASVADTQYF | TGCGCCAGCAGCCAACTGGCTAGCGTCGCAGATACGCAGTATTTT
. | TRBJ1-1 | TRBV10-1 | few | CASSEGLNTEAFF | TGCGCCAGCAGTGAAGGGCTGAACACTGAAGCTTTCTTT
. | TRBJ1-2 | TRBV28 | . | CASRVGLRYGYTF | TGTGCCAGCAGGGTCGGCTTAAGGTATGGCTACACCTTC
. | TRBJ1-1 | TRBV2 | . | CASSDEGLEAFF | TGTGCCAGCAGTGATGAAGGACTTGAAGCTTTCTTT
. | TRBJ1-5 | TRBV5-8 | . | CASRPPTWGTSNQPQHF | TGTGCCAGCAGGCCTCCAACATGGGGCACTAGCAATCAGCCCCAGCATTTT